The T cell receptor (beta chain) under discussion was sequenced for a study of blood T cells in healthy people across ages. A second PCR of about 7 to 12 cycles used a sample-barcoded 5' primer and a J-beta primer mix. A single record per CDR3 protein comes from TCRdb applying MiXCR to the 5' RACE reads. The sample yields about 1.4 million distinct CDR3 sequences, around 55% seen once. V was pared by 5 bases and J by 4 bases, with 12 bases between. The V gene's germline CDR1 is MNHEY and CDR2 SVGEGT. The CDR3 contains 13 residues. Isolating PBMCs gave at least 6.5 million of these cells per sample. There were at least 6 micrograms of total RNA extracted from every sample.

This chain uses TRBV6-2 or TRBV6-3 with TRBJ2-7; no firm D call. The sequence derives from a man younger than 35 in good health. The sequenced sample consisted of blood. Here the CDR3 reads CASSPAGPYEQYF. DNA for the CDR3: TGTGCCAGCAGTCCCGCCGGACCATACGAGCAGTACTTC.